Given below is one T cell receptor (beta chain) in context. The CDR3 sequence is 16 residues long. V lost 5 bases and J lost 7; bases outside the gene matches: 11. Germline assignment: CDR1 SGHAT and CDR2 FQNNGV. Assay used: immunoSEQ multiplex PCR; TCRdb lists only in-frame clones, some missing. The table records roughly 110,000 clones, 75% to 95% of them present only once. This sample was taken from a study of T cell changes during pregnancy in multiple sclerosis. The rearrangement uses TRBV11-2 and TRBJ2-1, with 10 bases lining up with TRBD1. The receptor was derived from a female donor with multiple sclerosis, enrolled in a pregnancy study. The sample in question was peripheral blood, obtained before pregnancy. The CDR3 DNA reads TGTGCCAGCAGCCCTCTCGGGACAGGGGCCCGGAATGAGCAGTTCTTC. The encoded protein is CASSPLGTGARNEQFF. The entire variable domain, with the rest obtained from reference TRBV11-2 and TRBJ2-1, is as follows: EAGVAQSPRYKIIEKRQSVAFWCNPISGHATLYWYQQILGQGPKLLIQFQNNGVVDDSQLPKDRFSAERLKGVDSTLKIQPAKLEDSAVYLCASSPLGTGARNEQFFGPGTRLTVL.